This section outlines one T cell receptor beta chain sequence together with its context. Its antigen is undetermined. In the PCR, 60 Vbeta and 13 Jbeta primers were used. The table came from immunoSEQ multiplex PCR; TCRdb's copy has only in-frame clones and leaves some out. The table includes roughly 250,000 clones, 72% detected once. This entry belongs to a study of cytomegalovirus exposure and HLA in healthy donors. Study observations and caveats: Previously analyzed data showed that most TCR beta V segments were productive at a frequency of about 87% or about 30%. Researchers catalogued under 200 TCR beta chains as cytomegalovirus-associated.

Trimming removed 3 bases from V and 3 bases from J, with 6 bases in between. The CDR3 contains 12 residues. The germline V gene encodes CDR1 KGHSH and CDR2 LQKENI. The clonotype originates from a female donor in good health and CMV-seronegative. The specimen sequenced was PBMCs. The chain uses TRBV18 and TRBJ2-7; perhaps TRBD2 as D (5 bases). DNA of the CDR3: TGTGCCAGCTCACCGGGAGTCTACGAGCAGTACTTC. Translating gives CASSPGVYEQYF. Drawing the rest from reference TRBV18 and TRBJ2-7, the complete variable domain is NAGVMQNPRHLVRRRGQEARLRCSPMKGHSHVYWYRQLPEEGLKFMVYLQKENIIDESGMPKERFSAEFPKEGPSILRIQQVVRGDSAAYFCASSPGVYEQYFGPGTRLTVT.